Sequencing of this T cell receptor (beta chain) was carried out in a study of T cell responses to AZD1222 COVID-19 vaccine. Study-level points and caveats: Unmutated variant regions reportedly attract nearly half of all spike-specific TCRs.

The table came from immunoSEQ multiplex PCR; TCRdb's copy has only in-frame clones and leaves some out. The table shows approximately 190,000 clones, with approximately 91% occurring only once. On this clone itself: Its antigen remains unidentified.

The CDR3 consists of 13 residues. Germline V CDR1 and CDR2: SGHDT, YYEEEE. Trimming cost V 4 bases and J 4 bases, with 11 bases left between them. The chain carries TRBV5-6 and TRBJ2-5; D is undetermined. Sequences were derived from peripheral blood, sampled on day 0 of AZD1222 vaccination. This TCR was recovered from an adult in good health. For the CDR3, the DNA is TGTGCCAGCAGCCTGAGACCCGGAGAGACCCAGTACTTC. Translation: CASSLRPGETQYF.